One sample yielded the 11 T cell receptor beta chains listed below, sequenced in a study of cytomegalovirus exposure and HLA in healthy donors. Primers: 60 Vbeta forward and 13 Jbeta reverse. TCRdb keeps only in-frame clones here, not all; method: immunoSEQ multiplex PCR. The repertoire holds approximately 110,000 clones, with about 81% as singletons. The sequenced sample consisted of PBMCs. All receptors come from a woman aged 30 to 39 in good health and CMV-seronegative.

The chain uses TRBV7-2 and TRBJ2-3; possible D gene TRBD1, 5 bases. Germline CDR1 reads SGHTA; CDR2 reads FQGNSA. This CDR3 is 14 amino acids long. Trimming stripped 2 bases from V and 2 bases from J, with 8 bases between. The CDR3 DNA reads TGTGCCAGCAGCTTATGGACACTCACAGATACGCAGTATTTT. Its translation: CASSLWTLTDTQYF.

CDR3 sequence: CASGIGAYNEQFF. The CDR3 DNA is TGTGCCAGCGGGATAGGGGCCTACAATGAGCAGTTCTTC. The V call is TRBV27, the J call TRBJ2-1, with D perhaps matching TRBD1 (5 bases). The CDR3 loop spans 13 amino acids. Trimming left V 8 bases short and J 2 bases short, with 10 bases between. Germline V gene data show CDR1 as MNHEY and CDR2 as SMNVEV (reference sequence).

This chain links TRBV19 with TRBJ2-2; TRBD1 agrees at 7 bases. The CDR3 is 17 residues long. Trimming cost V 11 bases and J 0 bases; bases outside gene matches: 15. Germline-derived CDR1 and CDR2 are LNHDA and SQIVND (reference sequence). CDR3 nucleotide sequence: TGTGCCTGTACGGTGAGACAGGGCTTGTCGAACACCGGGGAGCTGTTTTTT. This encodes CACTVRQGLSNTGELFF.

V and J are TRBV21-1 and TRBJ2-3; the table's D call TRBD2 went unverified against the DNA. TRBV21-1 is labeled a pseudogene. CDR3 length: 17 residues. CDR3: CASSTRDYPSSTDTQYF. CDR3 DNA: TGTGCCAGCAGCACTCGGGACTATCCTTCTAGCACAGATACGCAGTATTTT.

This chain joins TRBV5-1 and TRBJ1-2; no clear D. CDR3 length equals 13 residues. V shed 4 bases and J shed 8 bases, with 15 bases lying between them. Germline CDR1 SGHRS, CDR2 YFSETQ. CDR3 sequence (DNA): TGCGCCAGCAGCATCGGGAACCAGGAGGGCTACACCTTC. Its translation is CASSIGNQEGYTF. Full variable domain (outside the CDR3, taken from reference TRBV5-1 and TRBJ1-2): KAGVTQTPRYLIKTRGQQVTLSCSPISGHRSVSWYQQTPGQGLQFLFEYFSETQRNKGNFPGRFSGRQFSNSRSEMNVSTLELGDSALYLCASSIGNQEGYTFGSGTRLTVV.

The V gene is TRBV19, the J gene TRBJ2-4; D remains ambiguous. This CDR3 region has 15 residues. CDR1 is LNHDA, CDR2 SQIVND, per germline (reference sequence). V lost 6 bases and J 0 bases, leaving 12 bases between the germline ends. CDR3 in amino acids: CASSPASQAKNIQYF. The CDR3 bases are TGTGCCAGTAGCCCTGCGAGTCAAGCCAAAAACATTCAGTACTTC.

V usage is TRBV2 and J usage is TRBJ1-4; 8 bases align to TRBD1. Germline assignment: CDR1 SNHLY and CDR2 FYNNEI. The V gene end was trimmed by 5 bases and the J gene end by 3 bases; junction bases not matched to a gene: 5. This CDR3 spans 15 amino acids. The CDR3 here is CASSSGGWANEKLFF. CDR3 nucleotide sequence: TGTGCCAGCAGTTCAGGGGGCTGGGCTAATGAAAAACTGTTTTTT. The variable domain in full, with the rest retrieved from reference TRBV2 and TRBJ1-4, is EPEVTQTPSHQVTQMGQEVILRCVPISNHLYFYWYRQILGQKVEFLVSFYNNEISEKSEIFDDQFSVERPDGSNFTLKIRSTKLEDSAMYFCASSSGGWANEKLFFGSGTQLSVL.

The chain couples TRBV27 to TRBJ1-2, with TRBD1 matching over 8 bases. Germline lookup yields CDR1 MNHEY and CDR2 SMNVEV (reference sequence). J gave up 2 bases and V 7 bases, and 6 bases lay outside the gene matches. The CDR3 spans 14 residues. The CDR3 loop is CASKNWTGNYGYTF. CDR3 bases: TGTGCCAGCAAGAATTGGACAGGGAACTATGGCTACACCTTC.

The chain recombines TRBV30 with TRBJ2-1, with 10 bases aligning to TRBD1. The CDR3 spans 14 residues. CDR1 is GTSNPN, CDR2 SVGIG, per germline (reference sequence). J lost 6 bases, V lost 4 bases, and 6 bases had no gene match. The CDR3 nucleotides are TGTGCCTGGAACCGGGACAGGGGAATCAATGAGCAGTTCTTC. Amino acid sequence: CAWNRDRGINEQFF.

In its sample, this clone was seen a few times. CDR3 residues: CASSLGGGVRETQYF. CDR3 sequence (DNA): TGTGCCAGCAGCTTGGGCGGGGGGGTCAGGGAGACCCAGTACTTC. The V gene is TRBV5-6, the J gene TRBJ2-5, with 9 bases identical to TRBD2. This CDR3 contains 15 residues. Trimming at V came to 0 bases and at J to 5 bases, leaving 5 bases not matched to a gene. From germline, CDR1 is SGHDT and CDR2 YYEEEE.

The J gene is TRBJ2-5, the V gene TRBV2; D is unresolved. V lost 3 bases and J lost 4, with 21 bases in between. The CDR3 runs to 17 residues. Germline CDR1 is SNHLY and CDR2 is FYNNEI. Here the CDR3 DNA reads TGTGCCAGCAGTGATTCGGTAGTAGCTACCCGGCGAGAGACCCAGTACTTC. This encodes CASSDSVVATRRETQYF.